A selection of T cell receptor beta chains follows, all from one sample in a study of cytomegalovirus exposure and HLA in healthy donors. Assay used: immunoSEQ multiplex PCR; TCRdb lists only in-frame clones, some missing. The data hold hundreds of thousands of clones, with around 75% observed a single time. Sequenced sample: PBMCs. These receptors originate from a woman under 40 in good health and CMV-seronegative. The CDR3 runs from the conserved cysteine through the conserved F or W. A D gene is named only where the DNA matches it firmly. Expanded clones are given a class, and other clones once, few, many or no size at all.

NA | TRBJ2-1 | TRBD2 | TRBV6-6 | TGTGCCAGCAGCCCGGGGGCGGGGGGCCGGGATAATGAGCAGTTCTTC | CASSPGAGGRDNEQFF
NA | TRBJ1-1 | NA | TRBV29-1 | TGCAGCGTTATAGTTCGCGGGGGTTTACGCGATGAAGCTTTCTTT | CSVIVRGGLRDEAFF
NA | TRBJ2-1 | TRBD2 | TRBV11-2 | TGTGCCAGCAGCTTATGGAGGGGGACTAGCGGGACTAATGAGCAGTTCTTC | CASSLWRGTSGTNEQFF
NA | TRBJ1-1 | TRBD1 | TRBV5-6 | TGTGCCAGCAGTACAGGGGGGACTGAAGCTTTCTTT | CASSTGGTEAFF
NA | TRBJ2-4 | TRBD1 | TRBV6-1 | TGTGCCAGCAAGGACAGGGCCCGAAACATTCAGTACTTC | CASKDRARNIQYF
NA | TRBJ2-7 | NA | TRBV5-6 | TGTGCCAGCAGCTTATCTAGTTACGAGCAGTACTTC | CASSLSSYEQYF
NA | TRBJ1-1 | NA | TRBV10-3 | TGTGCCATCAGTGAGAGGGCCTTGGGGGCAACCACTGAAGCTTTCTTT | CAISERALGATTEAFF
NA | TRBJ1-2 | NA | TRBV4-2 | TGTGCCAGCAGCCTCGGGGGAGGGAGCAATAACTATGGCTACACCTTC | CASSLGGGSNNYGYTF
NA | TRBJ1-2 | NA | TRBV5-1 | TGCGCCAGCAGCTTGGAGGGAGCCTATGGCTACACCTTC | CASSLEGAYGYTF
few | TRBJ2-7 | NA | TRBV11-3 | TGTGCCAGCAGCTTAGTGACTAGATCATACGAGCAGTACTTC | CASSLVTRSYEQYF
NA | TRBJ2-1 | NA | TRBV7-8 | TGTGCCAGCAGCCCCCACCGGTTAGCCGACCCGTACAATGAGCAGTTCTTC | CASSPHRLADPYNEQFF
NA | TRBJ1-1 | TRBD1 | TRBV29-1 | TGCAGCGTCGTGACAGGGCGCACTGAAGCTTTCTTT | CSVVTGRTEAFF
NA | TRBJ1-2 | TRBD1 | TRBV6-5 | TGTGCCAGCAGTTATGAAGGGACAGGGCTGAACTATGGCTACACCTTC | CASSYEGTGLNYGYTF
NA | TRBJ1-1 | TRBD1 | TRBV19 | TGTGCCAGCCTAGGACTGAATTCCCAGGGGGCTGAAGCTTTCTTT | CASLGLNSQGAEAFF
few | TRBJ1-1 | NA | TRBV19 | TGTGCCAGTAGTGTTCTTCTCAGGAACACTGAAGCTTTCTTT | CASSVLLRNTEAFF
once | TRBJ2-7 | NA | TRBV9 | TGTGCCAGCAGCCCCTCGCCCTCCGGCGAGCAGTACTTC | CASSPSPSGEQYF
NA | TRBJ2-1 | NA | TRBV5-1 | TGCGCCAGCAGCTTGGCCGGGGGAAGCTCCTACAATGAGCAGTTCTTC | CASSLAGGSSYNEQFF
NA | TRBJ2-3 | TRBD2 | TRBV2 | TGTGCCAGCAGTCGAGCGGGGTCTAGCACAGATACGCAGTATTTT | CASSRAGSSTDTQYF
NA | TRBJ1-5 | NA | TRBV27 | TGTGCCAGCAGTTCCCGCGGGAATAGCAATCAGCCCCAGCATTTT | CASSSRGNSNQPQHF
NA | TRBJ2-3 | TRBD1 | TRBV5-4 | TGTGCCAGCAGCCCTCCGACAGGGCCCACAGATACGCAGTATTTT | CASSPPTGPTDTQYF
once | TRBJ2-1 | NA | TRBV19 | TGTGCCAGTAGGACGACTCCCGCCCCCTACAATGAGCAGTTCTTC | CASRTTPAPYNEQFF
NA | TRBJ1-2 | NA | TRBV6-5 | TGTGCCAGCAGTTCCGGCGACAGTTCAGACTATGGCTACACCTTC | CASSSGDSSDYGYTF
NA | TRBJ1-1 | TRBD1 | TRBV11-3 | TGTGCCAGCAAATCTGGTCCGACAGGGGTGAACACTGAAGCTTTCTTT | CASKSGPTGVNTEAFF
NA | TRBJ2-3 | NA | TRBV5-1 | TGCGCCAGCAGCTTGATGGCGGGACTCACAGATACGCAGTATTTT | CASSLMAGLTDTQYF
NA | TRBJ2-1 | NA | TRBV5-4 | TGTGCCAGCAGCCCAACAGGAGAAGAGCAGTTCTTC | CASSPTGEEQFF
NA | TRBJ1-1 | NA | TRBV19 | TGTGCCAGTAGTGGGGCCAGCATGAACACTGAAGCTTTCTTT | CASSGASMNTEAFF
NA | TRBJ2-3 | NA | TRBV7-8 | TGTGCCAGCAGCCTTCCGACTAGATTAGATACGCAGTATTTT | CASSLPTRLDTQYF
NA | TRBJ2-1 | TRBD1 | TRBV6-5 | TGTGCCAGCAGTTACGGGCAGGGGGAGTACAATGAGCAGTTCTTC | CASSYGQGEYNEQFF
few | TRBJ1-2 | TRBD1 | TRBV5-1 | TGCGCCAGCAGAACCGGGACAGATAATGGCTACACCTTC | CASRTGTDNGYTF
NA | TRBJ2-7 | NA | TRBV6-1 | TGTGCCAGCAGAAATACACAGGGCTACGAGCAGTACTTC | CASRNTQGYEQYF
once | TRBJ1-5 | NA | TRBV7-2 | TGTGCCAGCAGCTTAGTCGTCGGGAATCAGCCCCAGCATTTT | CASSLVVGNQPQHF
NA | TRBJ2-7 | TRBD1 | TRBV5-6 | TGTGCCACCTCGGGACAGGGGTCCTACGAGCAGTACTTC | CATSGQGSYEQYF
NA | TRBJ1-3 | NA | TRBV27 | TGTGCCAGCAGGCCCGGGTCTTCTGGAAACACCATATATTTT | CASRPGSSGNTIYF
NA | TRBJ2-7 | TRBD1 | TRBV19 | TGTGCCAAACGCCGGGACAGGGTGTTGAAGGAATCCTACGAGCAGTACTTC | CAKRRDRVLKESYEQYF